These 17 T cell receptor beta chains originate from one sample sequenced in a study of T cell repertoires in cytomegalovirus infection. These receptors have no identified antigens. In TCRdb, the reads were re-called with MiXCR into one record per CDR3 protein. The sample has 370,000 or so distinct CDR3 sequences; nearly 35% are singletons. The specimen comprised cultured PBMCs, sampled from culture after CMV antigen stimulation. The source is a human donor in good health (CMV status not recorded). Some clones in this sample may be carry-over from other donors' samples.

The chain joins TRBV15 to TRBJ1-6; maybe TRBD1 (6 bases). The CDR3 covers 14 residues. Germline V gene sequence: CDR1 LNHNV, CDR2 YYDKDF (reference sequence). Deletions cut 8 bases from V and 4 bases from J, with 12 bases between. Here the CDR3 DNA reads TGTGCCACCGCACAGGGCTTATATAATTCACCCCTCCACTTT. Residues: CATAQGLYNSPLHF.

V and J are TRBV4-2 and TRBJ1-6; possible D gene TRBD1, 6 bases. Germline CDR1 LGHNA, CDR2 YNFKEQ. V dropped 5 bases and J dropped 8 bases, with 19 bases sitting between them. The CDR3 contains 16 residues. The chain's CDR3 is CASSSPGGQGYSPLHF. The CDR3 nucleotides read TGTGCCAGCAGCTCCCCAGGAGGTCAGGGGTATTCACCCCTCCACTTT.

This clonotype was seen only a few times. The CDR3 is CATSRDRAVTPYEQYF. The CDR3 DNA sequence: TGTGCCACCAGCAGAGATAGGGCAGTTACCCCCTACGAGCAGTACTTC. The chain has TRBV15 and TRBJ2-7; D unclear. The CDR3 length is 16 residues. The V gene lost 0 bases and the J gene lost 2 bases, with 14 bases spanning the gap. Looked up from germline, CDR1 is LNHNV and CDR2 is YYDKDF (reference sequence).

CDR3 DNA sequence: TGTGCCAGCAGTTTTAGAGCGGGGGGCTCCTACGAGCAGTACTTC. Its translation is CASSFRAGGSYEQYF. The chain joins TRBV27 to TRBJ2-7, with 9 bases matching TRBD2. The CDR3 loop spans 15 amino acids. Germline V lookup: CDR1 MNHEY, CDR2 SMNVEV (reference sequence). J lost 0 bases, V lost 3 bases, and 3 bases had no gene match.

This clonotype came up a few times. V usage is TRBV20-1 and J usage is TRBJ2-7, with D maybe TRBD1 (6 bases). This CDR3 comprises 16 residues. Trimming removed 6 bases at V and 1 base at J, with 22 bases between. Germline assignment: CDR1 DFQATT and CDR2 SNEGSKA (reference sequence). The CDR3 region has the DNA TGCAGTGCCACCCACGCTGGCAGGGGATTATCCTACGAGCAGTACTTC. This encodes CSATHAGRGLSYEQYF.

This clonotype was seen more than once but under ten times. Here the CDR3 DNA reads TGTGCCAGCAGTTTATGGGGGAGCGGAGGCTACACCTTC. Its protein product is CASSLWGSGGYTF. This chain joins TRBV12-3 or TRBV12-4 and TRBJ1-2, with D possibly matching TRBD1 (5 bases). The ends were cut back, 2 bases at V and 8 bases at J, with 12 bases in the middle. This CDR3 comprises 13 residues.

The rearrangement uses TRBV4-1 and TRBJ1-5; D might be TRBD1 (6 bases). V lost 4 bases and J lost 0, with 10 bases in between. The CDR3 length is 15 residues. Germline V gene lookup returns CDR1 MGHRA and CDR2 YSYEKL. In DNA, the CDR3 is TGCGCCAGCAGCCCGGGACACAATAGCAATCAGCCCCAGCATTTT. Translation gives CASSPGHNSNQPQHF.

This clonotype came up a few times. The chain employs TRBV7-8 and TRBJ2-7; TRBD1 might be the D (6 bases). The germline V and J ends were trimmed by 3 bases and 4 bases, with 13 bases remaining between them. The CDR3 length is 14 residues. Germline loops: CDR1 SGHVS, CDR2 FQNEAQ. The chain's CDR3 is CASSLQGLSYEQYV. CDR3 in DNA: TGTGCCAGCAGCTTGCAGGGGCTCTCTTACGAGCAGTACGTC.

This clonotype turned up a few times. V is TRBV6-2 or TRBV6-3 and J is TRBJ1-1; D is unclear. The V end was cut by 5 bases, the J end by 4 bases, with 8 bases between. Germline CDR1 MNHEY, CDR2 SVGEGT. The CDR3 spans 12 residues. The CDR3 DNA sequence: TGTGCCAGCAGTCCCTGGGGCACTGAAGCTTTCTTT. Translating it yields CASSPWGTEAFF.

At least ten counts were recorded for this clonotype. The V call is TRBV4-3, the J call TRBJ1-6; no firm D call. This CDR3 region has 15 residues. The V gene's germline CDR1 is LGHNA and CDR2 YSLEER. V was pared by 0 bases and J by 4 bases, with 7 bases between. The CDR3 nucleotides read TGCGCCAGCAGCCAAGAACAGTTTTATAATTCACCCCTCCACTTT. This sequence encodes CASSQEQFYNSPLHF.

This clonotype was detected a few times. The rearrangement joins TRBV7-7 to TRBJ2-1; 9 nucleotides line up with TRBD2. Trimming at V came to 5 bases and at J to 0 bases, leaving 11 bases not matched to a gene. Germline V gene lookup returns CDR1 SSHAT and CDR2 FNYEAQ (reference sequence). This CDR3 contains 18 residues. CDR3 nucleotide sequence: TGTGCCAGCAGCGGAGGAGGAGGCGGGAGGGCCTCCTACAATGAGCAGTTCTTC. This gives the protein CASSGGGGGRASYNEQFF.

This clonotype was seen repeatedly, ten times or more. J is TRBJ1-1 and V is TRBV7-2; D ambiguous. The CDR3 spans 15 residues. In germline, CDR1 is SGHTA, CDR2 FQGNSA. The germline V and J ends were trimmed by 2 bases and 2 bases, with 12 bases remaining between them. CDR3 sequence (DNA): TGTGCCAGCAGCTTACGGGATTCCTCTAACACTGAAGCTTTCTTT. Translated, it gives CASSLRDSSNTEAFF.

The J gene is TRBJ2-1, the V gene TRBV28; 11 bases are shared with TRBD2. Losses at the gene ends were 3 bases for V and 4 bases for J; bases not matched to a gene: 5. The CDR3 is 16 residues long. Germline CDR1 is MDHEN and CDR2 is SYDVKM. The CDR3 region is CASSLATSGAYNEQFF. The CDR3 nucleotides are TGTGCCAGCAGTTTGGCGACTAGCGGGGCATACAATGAGCAGTTCTTC. Full variable domain (outside the CDR3, taken from reference TRBV28 and TRBJ2-1): DVKVTQSSRYLVKRTGEKVFLECVQDMDHENMFWYRQDPGLGLRLIYFSYDVKMKEKGDIPEGYSVSREKKERFSLILESASTNQTSMYLCASSLATSGAYNEQFFGPGTRLTVL.

This clonotype was seen only a few times. The V and J genes are TRBV24-1 and TRBJ2-1; 7 bases fit TRBD1. From germline, CDR1 is KGHDR and CDR2 SFDVKD. This CDR3 has 13 amino acids. V shed 6 bases, J shed 4 bases, and the junction held 2 bases outside the gene matches. CDR3 loop: CATSLQGYNEQFF. The DNA for the CDR3 is TGTGCCACCAGTCTACAGGGGTACAATGAGCAGTTCTTC.

The sample holds a few counts of this clonotype. The V and J genes are TRBV28 and TRBJ1-1; D is undetermined. The V end lost 2 bases, the J end lost 7 bases, and 8 bases lay between the germline ends. CDR1 is MDHEN and CDR2 is SYDVKM in the germline V gene. This CDR3 is 12 amino acids long. The CDR3 sequence: CASSLGVGEAFF. CDR3 nucleotide sequence: TGTGCCAGCAGTTTAGGTGTCGGTGAAGCTTTCTTT.

The V gene is TRBV5-1, the J gene TRBJ2-7; 10 positions agree with TRBD1. Germline trimming cut 2 bases from V and 6 bases from J; bases unmatched to any gene: 11. Germline assignment: CDR1 SGHRS and CDR2 YFSETQ. The CDR3 spans 16 residues. CDR3 DNA: TGCGCCAGCAGCTTCTCTACGAGACAGGGGGCTGGCGAGCAGTACGTC. This gives the protein CASSFSTRQGAGEQYV.

The chain has TRBV7-2 and TRBJ1-2; D gene ambiguous. This CDR3 is 15 amino acids long. V shed 1 base and J shed 3 bases, with 12 bases lying between them. The germline gives CDR1 SGHTA, CDR2 FQGNSA. CDR3: CASSLGVGLYYGYTF. The CDR3 nucleotides are TGTGCCAGCAGCTTAGGTGTGGGCTTATACTATGGCTACACCTTC.